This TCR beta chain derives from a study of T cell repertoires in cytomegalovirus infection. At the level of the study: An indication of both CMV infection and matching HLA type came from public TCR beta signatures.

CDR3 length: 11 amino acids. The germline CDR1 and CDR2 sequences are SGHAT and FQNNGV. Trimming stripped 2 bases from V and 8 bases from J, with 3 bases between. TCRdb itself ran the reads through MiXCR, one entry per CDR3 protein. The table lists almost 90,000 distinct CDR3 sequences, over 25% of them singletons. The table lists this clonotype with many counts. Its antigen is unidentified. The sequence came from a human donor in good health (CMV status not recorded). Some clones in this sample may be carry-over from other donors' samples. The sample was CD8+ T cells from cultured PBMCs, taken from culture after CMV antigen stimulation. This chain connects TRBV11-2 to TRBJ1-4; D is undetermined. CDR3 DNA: TGTGCCAGCAGCTTATTCGAAAAACTGTTTTTT. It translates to CASSLFEKLFF.